This T cell receptor beta chain derives from a study of T cell responses to AZD1222 COVID-19 vaccine. Whole-study findings and limits: Regions 160-218 and 743-854 dominated among vaccine-associated CD4 TCRs spanning spike. Donors were chiefly white British, with a greater number of females, and clonal diversity was perhaps underestimated. Only after the peak T cell response were repertoires sampled.

Measured with immunoSEQ multiplex PCR; TCRdb has only the in-frame clones, and not every one. This sample has 190,000 or so clones, with over 85% found just once. V shed 5 bases, J shed 1 base, and the junction held 15 bases outside the gene matches. Per germline, CDR1 SGHTA and CDR2 FQGNSA. This CDR3 spans 19 amino acids. This clone was seen once. The antigen remains unidentified. This receptor was taken from an adult who received the AZD1222 COVID-19 vaccine. This sequence joins TRBV7-2 and TRBJ2-1; 9 bases match TRBD2. Sequencing used peripheral blood, obtained 28 days after the second AZD1222 dose. The CDR3 region is CASSLRDSRGGTSYNEQFF. The CDR3 bases are TGTGCCAGCAGCCTCCGCGACTCGCGGGGGGGCACGTCCTACAATGAGCAGTTCTTC.